The next 3 T cell receptor beta chains were all read from a single sample in a study of blood T cell repertoires in COVID-19. This table comes from immunoSEQ multiplex PCR, and its TCRdb copy is limited to in-frame clones, with some not included. This sample has a few hundred thousand clones; approximately 90% occur once, and the top ten carry over 0.95%. Sequencing used PBMCs or T cells enriched from blood (not recorded which). The source of these receptors is a man aged 25-40 years who had recovered from COVID-19.

This chain uses TRBV7-2 with TRBJ2-5; D may be TRBD2 (6 bases). CDR3 length: 14 residues. Germline CDR1 reads SGHTA; CDR2 reads FQGNSA. V was pared by 5 bases and J by 1 base, with 11 bases between. The CDR3 bases are TGTGCCAGCAGCCTTTGGGACTCCCAAGAGACCCAGTACTTC. Translation gives CASSLWDSQETQYF.

The rearrangement links TRBV30 to TRBJ1-1; 11 bases line up with TRBD1. CDR3 length equals 17 residues. Unmatched junction bases numbered 14, after V lost 3 bases and J lost 5 bases. The germline gives CDR1 GTSNPN, CDR2 SVGIG (reference sequence). In DNA, the CDR3 is TGTGCCTGGAGCCCCAGAAACCCGGGACAGGGGGTTACTGAAGCTTTCTTT. It encodes CAWSPRNPGQGVTEAFF.

The chain recombines TRBV9 with TRBJ2-2; 8 positions match TRBD1. The CDR3 is 22 residues long. Germline V gives CDR1 SGDLS, CDR2 YYNGEE. With V trimmed by 0 bases and J by 4 bases, 23 bases remained unmatched. CDR3 amino acids: CASSVATMRWGRGQVSTGELFF. The CDR3 DNA sequence: TGTGCCAGCAGCGTAGCTACGATGAGGTGGGGCAGGGGGCAGGTTAGCACCGGGGAGCTGTTTTTT. The full variable domain, its missing parts supplied by reference TRBV9 and TRBJ2-2, is DSGVTQTPKHLITATGQRVTLRCSPRSGDLSVYWYQQSLDQGLQFLIQYYNGEERAKGNILERFSAQQFPDLHSELNLSSLELGDSALYFCASSVATMRWGRGQVSTGELFFGEGSRLTVL.